The rows below give T cell receptor beta chains drawn from one sample of a study of beta chain features in type 1 diabetes. Sequencing used immunoSEQ multiplex PCR; TCRdb keeps in-frame clones, though not all of them. The table shows hundreds of thousands of clones, with around a sixth occurring only once. Sequences were obtained from naive CD4+ T cells from blood. Every receptor here comes from a man younger than 35 in good health. CDR3s include the opening cysteine and the closing phenylalanine or tryptophan. The order of the fields is V gene, clone size, CDR3 protein. Not every row has a clone size; where given, it reads once, few, many or a size class.

TRBV11-2,few,CASSPSQGRNIQYF
TRBV29-1,few,CSVAKGTGANVLTF
TRBV4-3,NA,CASSQEGTGGRDTQYF
TRBV14,few,CASSLTDTQYF
TRBV28,once,CASSLPRGGTEAFF
TRBV23-1,NA,CASSQRLTKPYEQYF
TRBV5-1,NA,CASSWEGRGSSYNEQFF
TRBV7-3,few,CASSFMGPQFF
TRBV19,few,CASSIRSSTSSYNEQFF
TRBV4-3,NA,CASSQDLTSPLHF
TRBV9,few,CASSAGQGSNEKLFF
TRBV4-2,few,CASSQAGETQYF
TRBV5-1,few,CASRYPIGEADRGNEQFF
TRBV20-1,NA,CSARDRHKAFF
TRBV30,few,CAWSVRQPQAYF